This T cell receptor (beta chain) originates from a study of CD8+ T cells in alopecia areata. Study findings and constraints: On tofacitinib, scalp clonality and expanded CD8+ clones among top 100 fell significantly.

Treatment defined: oral pan-JAK inhibitor, 5-10 mg twice daily. V gave up 5 bases and J gave up 5 bases; unmatched junction bases: 9. CDR1 and CDR2 from the germline V gene are MNHEY and SVGAGI. This CDR3 region has 15 residues. cDNA serving as the sequencing template came from extracted, reverse transcribed RNA. Libraries were prepared by immunoSEQ multiplex PCR; TCRdb keeps only in-frame clonotypes and omits some of them. In the table there are roughly 200,000 clones, more than 30% of which are singletons. Points on this clone: What it binds is not known.

The receptor was isolated from a human donor with alopecia areata. The V and J genes are TRBV6-5 and TRBJ1-5; 7 nucleotides line up with TRBD1. This material consisted of CD4+ T cells sorted from blood, taken between weeks 30 and 35, from a patient treated with tofacitinib. The CDR3 nucleotides read TGTGCCAGCAGTCCGACAGGGCAAGGGGATCAGCCCCAGCATTTT. It specifies CASSPTGQGDQPQHF.